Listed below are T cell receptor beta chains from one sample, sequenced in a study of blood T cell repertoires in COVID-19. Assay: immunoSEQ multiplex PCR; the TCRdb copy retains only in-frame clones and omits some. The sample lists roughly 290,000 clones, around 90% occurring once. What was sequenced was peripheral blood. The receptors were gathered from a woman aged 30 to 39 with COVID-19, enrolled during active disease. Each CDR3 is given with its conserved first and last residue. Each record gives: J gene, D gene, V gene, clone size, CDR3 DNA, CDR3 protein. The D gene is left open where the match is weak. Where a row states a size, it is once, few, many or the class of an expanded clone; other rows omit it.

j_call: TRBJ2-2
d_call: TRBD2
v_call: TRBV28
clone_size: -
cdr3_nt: TGTGCCAGCAGTTACGTTAGCGGGAGGGCCGGGGAGCTGTTTTTT
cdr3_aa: CASSYVSGRAGELFF

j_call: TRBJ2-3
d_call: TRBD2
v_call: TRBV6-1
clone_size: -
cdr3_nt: TGTGCCAGCAGTGAACGCGGGAGACACACAGATACGCAGTATTTT
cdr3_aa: CASSERGRHTDTQYF

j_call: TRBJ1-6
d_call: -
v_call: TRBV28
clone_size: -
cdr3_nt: TGTGCCAGCACCGCGTGGCAGGGTCGATCACCCCTCCACTTT
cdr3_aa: CASTAWQGRSPLHF

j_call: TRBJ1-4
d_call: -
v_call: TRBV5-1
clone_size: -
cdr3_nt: TGCGCCAGCAGGAGGGAGGAAGAAAAACTGTTTTTT
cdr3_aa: CASRREEEKLFF

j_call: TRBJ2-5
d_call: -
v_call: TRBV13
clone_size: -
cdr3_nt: TGTGCCAGCAGCTCGACATCGGAGGGAGAGACCCAGTACTTC
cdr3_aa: CASSSTSEGETQYF

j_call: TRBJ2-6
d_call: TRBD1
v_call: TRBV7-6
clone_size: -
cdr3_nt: TGTGCCAGCAGCCCCTTGGGGGAGACAGGGGGGTCTGGGGCCAACGTCCTGACTTTC
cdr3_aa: CASSPLGETGGSGANVLTF

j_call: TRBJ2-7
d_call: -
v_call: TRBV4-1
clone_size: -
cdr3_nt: TGCGCCAGCAGCCCAAGCGGGTACGAGCAGTACTTC
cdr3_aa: CASSPSGYEQYF

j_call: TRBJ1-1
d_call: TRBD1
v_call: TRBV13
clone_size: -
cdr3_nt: TGTGCCAGCAGGTGGGAGGGGCCCGACAGGGGCACTGAAGCTTTCTTT
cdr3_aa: CASRWEGPDRGTEAFF

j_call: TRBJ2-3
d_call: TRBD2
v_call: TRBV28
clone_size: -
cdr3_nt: TGTGCCAGCAGTTTATGGGTAGCGGGATACACTAGCACAGATACGCAGTATTTT
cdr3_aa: CASSLWVAGYTSTDTQYF

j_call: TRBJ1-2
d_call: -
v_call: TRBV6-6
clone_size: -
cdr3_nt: TGTGCCAGCAGCTCCGAGGGGGAGGGCTATGGCTACACCTTC
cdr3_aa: CASSSEGEGYGYTF

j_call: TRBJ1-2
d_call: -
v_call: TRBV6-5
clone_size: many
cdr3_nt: TGTGCCAGCAGTTACGACACTAACTATGGCTACACCTTC
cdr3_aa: CASSYDTNYGYTF

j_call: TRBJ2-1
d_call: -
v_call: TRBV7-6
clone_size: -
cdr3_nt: TGTGCCAGCAGCGCAAGCGGAACCTCCTACAATGAGCAGTTCTTC
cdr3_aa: CASSASGTSYNEQFF

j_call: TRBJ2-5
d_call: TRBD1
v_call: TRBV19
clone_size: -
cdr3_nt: TGTGCCAGTAGTCCAGGACAGGGTTTGTGGGAGACCCAGTACTTC
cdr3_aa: CASSPGQGLWETQYF

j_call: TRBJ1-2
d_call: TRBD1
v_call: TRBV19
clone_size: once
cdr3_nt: TGTGCCAGTAGTCCACAGGGGGGGAACTATGGCTACACCTTC
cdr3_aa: CASSPQGGNYGYTF

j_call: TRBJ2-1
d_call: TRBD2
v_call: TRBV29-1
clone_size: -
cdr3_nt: TGCAGCGTCCTAGCGGGAGCCCGGAATGAGCAGTTCTTC
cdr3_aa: CSVLAGARNEQFF

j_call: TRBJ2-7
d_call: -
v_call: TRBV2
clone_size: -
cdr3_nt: TGTGCCAGCAGTGAAGTCCAGTCCTCCTACGAGCAGTACTTC
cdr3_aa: CASSEVQSSYEQYF

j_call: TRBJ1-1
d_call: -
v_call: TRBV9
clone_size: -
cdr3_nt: TGTGCCAGCAGCGTAGAAGGGGAAAGGGCGGTTCCAGCTTTCTTT
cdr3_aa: CASSVEGERAVPAFF

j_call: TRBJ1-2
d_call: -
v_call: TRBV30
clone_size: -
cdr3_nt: TGTGCCTGGAGTCCCCGCTGGACAGCTGTAAACTATGGCTACACCTTC
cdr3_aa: CAWSPRWTAVNYGYTF

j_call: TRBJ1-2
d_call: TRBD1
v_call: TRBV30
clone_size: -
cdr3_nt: TGTGCCTGGAGTGGGGACAGGGGCAATGGCTACACCTTC
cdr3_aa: CAWSGDRGNGYTF

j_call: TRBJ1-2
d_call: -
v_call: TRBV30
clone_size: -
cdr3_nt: TGTGCCTGGAGTGTACGGGTTGGCTACACCTTC
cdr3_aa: CAWSVRVGYTF

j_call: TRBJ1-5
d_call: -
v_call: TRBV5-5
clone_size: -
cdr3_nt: TGTGCCAGCAGCTTGGAAGGAATGGGGCCTCAGCCCCAGCATTTT
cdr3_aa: CASSLEGMGPQPQHF

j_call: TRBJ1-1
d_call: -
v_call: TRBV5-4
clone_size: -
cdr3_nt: TGTGCCAGCAGCTTATGGGAGACTGAAGCTTTCTTT
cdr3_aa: CASSLWETEAFF

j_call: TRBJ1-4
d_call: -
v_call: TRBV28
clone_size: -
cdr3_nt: TGTGCCAGCAGTCTAGGGACTCTCGGGGGGAATGAAAAACTGTTTTTT
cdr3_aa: CASSLGTLGGNEKLFF

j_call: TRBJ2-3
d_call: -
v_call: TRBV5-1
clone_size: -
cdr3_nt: TGCGCCAGCAGCTTTGGTGACAGGACCACAGATACGCAGTATTTT
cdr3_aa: CASSFGDRTTDTQYF

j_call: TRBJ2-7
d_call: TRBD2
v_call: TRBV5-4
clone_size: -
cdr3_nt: TGTGCCAGCAGCAAGGGACTAGCGGGAGCCTACGAGCAGTACTTC
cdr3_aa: CASSKGLAGAYEQYF

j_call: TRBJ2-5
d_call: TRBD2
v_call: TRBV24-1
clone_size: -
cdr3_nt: TGTGCCACCAGTGATTTGCTAGCGGGAGGGGGGGAGACCCAGTACTTC
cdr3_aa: CATSDLLAGGGETQYF

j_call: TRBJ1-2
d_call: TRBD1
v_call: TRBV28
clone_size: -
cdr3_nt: TGTGCCAGCCTCGGGACAGCCTATGGCTACACCTTC
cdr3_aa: CASLGTAYGYTF

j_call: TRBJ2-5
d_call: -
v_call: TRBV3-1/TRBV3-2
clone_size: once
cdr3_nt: TGTGCCAGCAGCGCTGGCCCAGAGACCCAGTACTTC
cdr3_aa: CASSAGPETQYF

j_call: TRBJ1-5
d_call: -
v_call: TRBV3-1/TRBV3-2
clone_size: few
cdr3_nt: TGTGCCAGCAGCCAAAACAGGGGCAATCAGCCCCAGCATTTT
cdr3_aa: CASSQNRGNQPQHF

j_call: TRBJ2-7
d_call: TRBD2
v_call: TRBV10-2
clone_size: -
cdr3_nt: TGCGCCAGCAGTGAACTTGGACTAGCGGGATCCTACGAGCAGTACTTC
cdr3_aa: CASSELGLAGSYEQYF

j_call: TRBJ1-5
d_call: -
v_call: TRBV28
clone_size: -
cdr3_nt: TGTGCCAGCAGTTCATCAGGGGCTAGCAATCAGCCCCAGCATTTT
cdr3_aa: CASSSSGASNQPQHF

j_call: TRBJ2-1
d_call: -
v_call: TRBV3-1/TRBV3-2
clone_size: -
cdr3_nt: TGTGCCAGCATTGCGGGACCTGGAAATGAGCAGTTCTTC
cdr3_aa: CASIAGPGNEQFF

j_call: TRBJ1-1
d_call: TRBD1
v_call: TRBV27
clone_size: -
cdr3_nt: TGTGCCAGCAGTTCGGACAGGGGGCTCACTGAAGCTTTCTTT
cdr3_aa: CASSSDRGLTEAFF

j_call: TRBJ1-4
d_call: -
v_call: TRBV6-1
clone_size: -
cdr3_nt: TGTGCCAGCAGTGAAGCGAGGACACGGAAAAAACTGTTTTTT
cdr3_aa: CASSEARTRKKLFF

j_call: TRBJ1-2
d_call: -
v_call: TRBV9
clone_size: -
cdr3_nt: TGTGCCAGCAGCCCACCCGGCTATGGCTACACCTTC
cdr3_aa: CASSPPGYGYTF

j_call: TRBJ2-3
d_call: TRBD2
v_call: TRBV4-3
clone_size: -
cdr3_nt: TGCGCCAGCAGCCAAGATGGGGGAGGGCGGGGCACAGATACGCAGTATTTT
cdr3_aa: CASSQDGGGRGTDTQYF

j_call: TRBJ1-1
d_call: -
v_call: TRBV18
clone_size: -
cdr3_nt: TGTGCCAGCTCACCTCAGGACACCACTGAAGCTTTCTTT
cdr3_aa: CASSPQDTTEAFF

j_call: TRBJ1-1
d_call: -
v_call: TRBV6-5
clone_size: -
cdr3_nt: TGTGCCAGCAGGGAGCGGGGGAAGAACACTGAAGCTTTCTTT
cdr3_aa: CASRERGKNTEAFF

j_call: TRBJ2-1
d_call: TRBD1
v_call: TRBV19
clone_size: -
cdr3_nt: TGTGCCAGTAGTGGGACAGGGGGCCCCTACAATGAGCAGTTCTTC
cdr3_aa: CASSGTGGPYNEQFF

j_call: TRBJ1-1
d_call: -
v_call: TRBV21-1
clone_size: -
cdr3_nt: TGTGCCAGCAGCAAAGAAAAAAAACGTAAATTCCGGGACAGGACGTCGAACACTGAAGCTTTCTTT
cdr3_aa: CASSKEKKRKFRDRTSNTEAFF

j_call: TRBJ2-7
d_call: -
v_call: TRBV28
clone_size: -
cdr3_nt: TGTGCCAGCAGTTCCGCCCACAGGCCACCCTACGAGCAGTACTTC
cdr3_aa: CASSSAHRPPYEQYF

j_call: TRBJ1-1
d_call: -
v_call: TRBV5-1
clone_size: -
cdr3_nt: TGCGCCAGCAGCTTGCCGGGTGCAGAAGCTTTCTTT
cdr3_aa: CASSLPGAEAFF

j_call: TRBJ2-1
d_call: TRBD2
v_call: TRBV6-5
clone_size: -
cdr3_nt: TGTGCCAGCAGTAATCTAGCGGGAGGAGACAATGAGCAGTTCTTC
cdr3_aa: CASSNLAGGDNEQFF

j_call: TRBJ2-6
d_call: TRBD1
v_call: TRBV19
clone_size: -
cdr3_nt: TGTGCCAGTAGGACAGGGGTAGGGGCCAACGTCCTGACTTTC
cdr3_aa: CASRTGVGANVLTF

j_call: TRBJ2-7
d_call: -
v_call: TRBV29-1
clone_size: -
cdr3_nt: TGCAGCGTGGGGCCTGTTGACGAGCAGTACTTC
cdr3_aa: CSVGPVDEQYF

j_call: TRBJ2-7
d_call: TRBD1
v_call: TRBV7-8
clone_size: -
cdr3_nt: TGTGCCAGCAGCACCCCCAGGGGGCGGAGGGCCTACGAGCAGTACTTC
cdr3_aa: CASSTPRGRRAYEQYF

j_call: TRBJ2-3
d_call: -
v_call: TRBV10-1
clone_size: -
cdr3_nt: TGCGCCAGCAGTGGGCAGTTCACAGATACGCAGTATTTT
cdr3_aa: CASSGQFTDTQYF